This is a list of T cell receptor beta chains from one sample in a study of blood T cell repertoires in COVID-19. Repertoires were generated with immunoSEQ multiplex PCR, while TCRdb's copy carries only in-frame clones and drops some. The data contain approximately 170,000 clones, approximately 90% of them singletons. Sequencing used peripheral blood. The receptors here all came from a man between 18 and 35 years old with COVID-19, enrolled during active disease. Each CDR3 is given with its conserved first and last residue. D genes are given only for firm matches. Not all rows give a size; the values are once, few, many and, for expanded clones, a class.

abundance,v_gene,d_gene,j_gene,CDR3nt,CDR3aa
-,TRBV4-3,-,TRBJ2-7,TGCGCCAGCAGCCTATCCCCGTGGGGGCTCTACGAGCAGTACTTC,CASSLSPWGLYEQYF
-,TRBV6-2/TRBV6-3,-,TRBJ2-7,TGTGCCAGCAGTTACCCGACGCCAGGGGGAGGCCTGACCTACGAGCAGTACTTC,CASSYPTPGGGLTYEQYF
-,TRBV3-1/TRBV3-2,-,TRBJ1-2,TGTGCCAGCAGTCTTGGGGGGGTTGGTTCGTATGGCTACACCTTC,CASSLGGVGSYGYTF
-,TRBV5-1,-,TRBJ2-2,TGCGCCAGCAGCCATTACAGGGAAGAGGTCGGGGAGCTGTTTTTT,CASSHYREEVGELFF
once,TRBV7-9,-,TRBJ1-4,TGTGCCAGCAGCTTAGGATCCCGGGGAGAAAAACTGCTTTTT,CASSLGSRGEKLLF
-,TRBV19,TRBD2,TRBJ2-1,TGTGCCAGTAGTGCCTTATCGGTGGGCGGGAGAGGTGAGCAGTTCTTC,CASSALSVGGRGEQFF
-,TRBV27,TRBD1,TRBJ2-1,TGTGCCAGCAGTTTAGTACAGGGGACCTACAATGAGCAGTTCTTC,CASSLVQGTYNEQFF
once,TRBV29-1,TRBD1,TRBJ2-3,TGCAGCGTTAAGGGACAGGTGGGAGATACGCAGTATTTT,CSVKGQVGDTQYF
-,TRBV11-2,-,TRBJ2-5,TGTGCCAGCACCCTATCAAGACCAGCGCCCCAAGAGACCCAGTACTTC,CASTLSRPAPQETQYF
-,TRBV9,-,TRBJ2-1,TGTGCCAGCAGCGTAGCAGAGGGAGCTGAGCAGTTCTTC,CASSVAEGAEQFF
-,TRBV7-3,TRBD2,TRBJ2-6,TGTGCCAGCAGCCCATGGCGGGGGGTCTCTGGGGCCAACGTCCTGACTTTC,CASSPWRGVSGANVLTF
once,TRBV2,-,TRBJ1-5,TGTGCCAGCAAGTACAGGGTGGATCAGCCCCAGCATTTT,CASKYRVDQPQHF
-,TRBV24-1,TRBD2,TRBJ2-1,TGTGCCACCAGTGATAGCGGGACGAACAATGAGCAGTTCTTC,CATSDSGTNNEQFF
-,TRBV7-6,-,TRBJ1-1,TGTGCCAGCAGCCCCCAGGGCATGGGGTTGAACACTGAAGCTTTCTTT,CASSPQGMGLNTEAFF
-,TRBV10-3,TRBD1,TRBJ1-3,TGTGCCATCAGTCTCCAAGGACCGGGACAGCCTGGAAACACCATATATTTT,CAISLQGPGQPGNTIYF
-,TRBV6-5,-,TRBJ1-1,TGTGCCAGCAGTTACTCGTTGTGGGGCGGCGCTTTCTTT,CASSYSLWGGAFF
few,TRBV29-1,TRBD1,TRBJ2-3,TGCAGCGTTGAACTTGGACAGGGTTTGGTCACAGATACGCAGTATTTT,CSVELGQGLVTDTQYF
-,TRBV27,-,TRBJ2-1,TGTGCCAGCAGTTTGTCATCCCACAATGAGCAGTTCTTC,CASSLSSHNEQFF
-,TRBV6-6,TRBD1,TRBJ2-7,TGTGCCAGCAGTTGGGGGACAGGATTTAGCTCCTACGAGCAGTACTTC,CASSWGTGFSSYEQYF
-,TRBV14,TRBD2,TRBJ2-1,TGTGCCAGCAGCCAAGAATTTCGGGGACTAGCGGCCAGCTCCTACAATGAGCAGTTCTTC,CASSQEFRGLAASSYNEQFF
-,TRBV5-6,-,TRBJ2-7,TGTGCCAGCAGCTCCCCCACCGGTTACCCTTCCTACGAGCAGTACTTC,CASSSPTGYPSYEQYF
-,TRBV24-1,-,TRBJ1-2,TGTGCCACCAGTGATTTTGGCCATGGCTACACCTTC,CATSDFGHGYTF
-,TRBV28,TRBD1,TRBJ2-7,TGTGCCAGCCTTGAACCCCAGGGGGCCCACGAGCAGTACTTC,CASLEPQGAHEQYF
once,TRBV5-1,TRBD1,TRBJ1-2,TGCGCCAGCAGCTTGGGGGACAGACCCAACTATGGCTACACCTTC,CASSLGDRPNYGYTF
-,TRBV11-3,-,TRBJ2-3,TGTGCCAGCAGCCCTCAAGACAGACCAGATACGCAGTATTTT,CASSPQDRPDTQYF
-,TRBV9,-,TRBJ1-4,TGTGCCAGCAGCGCGCTAGAGTCAACTAATGAAAAACTGCTTTTT,CASSALESTNEKLLF
once,TRBV28,-,TRBJ1-1,TGTGCCAGCAGTCGCCCCGGAAACCAGGTTAAAAACACTGAAGCTTTCTTT,CASSRPGNQVKNTEAFF
-,TRBV24-1,TRBD2,TRBJ2-3,TGTGCCACCAGTGACCCCCTGACTAGCTATCGGGATACAGATACGCAGTATTTT,CATSDPLTSYRDTDTQYF
-,TRBV30,-,TRBJ1-6,TGTGCCTGGAGTTCCCGGCGGGGGCCTAACCTTAATTCACCCCTCCACTTT,CAWSSRRGPNLNSPLHF
-,TRBV30,TRBD2,TRBJ2-3,TGTGCCTGGGAAGGACTAGCGGGGATCCACACAGATACGCAGTATTTT,CAWEGLAGIHTDTQYF
-,TRBV5-1,TRBD1,TRBJ2-7,TGCGCCAGCAGCTGGGGGACAGGGGAGCTCTACGAGCAGTACTTC,CASSWGTGELYEQYF
few,TRBV2,-,TRBJ1-2,TGTGCCAGCAGTGAGCCGGTTAACTATGGCTACACCTTC,CASSEPVNYGYTF
-,TRBV9,-,TRBJ1-2,TGTGCCAGCGGCCCAACCCCCGGGTATGGCTACACCTTC,CASGPTPGYGYTF
-,TRBV10-1,TRBD1,TRBJ1-6,TGCGCCAGCGGCCCCGTGGGACAGGTCGCTTCACCCCTCCACTTT,CASGPVGQVASPLHF
-,TRBV10-3,TRBD2,TRBJ2-1,TGTGCCATCAGTGAGTTGCCCAAGGGACTAGCGGGACGCCAAAATGAGCAGTTCTTC,CAISELPKGLAGRQNEQFF